Shown below are 16 T cell receptor beta chains from a single sample sequenced in a study of shared clonotypes between healthy human individuals. Naive CD8 cells lacked CD45RO and underwent positive selection for CCR7, leaving out terminally differentiated effector memory CD45RA+ cells. Libraries were prepared by immunoSEQ multiplex PCR; TCRdb keeps only in-frame clonotypes and omits some of them. The sample includes approximately 720,000 clones, under 95% seen only once; the top ten take 24%. The material sequenced was naive CD8+ T cells sorted from blood. All receptors derive from a man aged 30 to 39 in good health.

This chain joins TRBV4-1 and TRBJ2-1, with 8 bases aligning to TRBD2. The CDR3 totals 15 residues. Germline assignment: CDR1 MGHRA and CDR2 YSYEKL. V shed 6 bases, J shed 3 bases, and the junction held 7 bases outside the gene matches. The DNA of the CDR3 is TGCGCCAGCAGGTCTACTAGCGGTAACTACAATGAGCAGTTCTTC. Translated, it gives CASRSTSGNYNEQFF.

This clone showed up just a few times. V and J are TRBV6-5 and TRBJ1-2, with TRBD1 matching over 7 bases. J lost 7 bases, V lost 4 bases, and 3 bases had no gene match. CDR1 and CDR2 (germline): MNHEY, SVGAGI. The CDR3 has 12 amino acids. Written as DNA, the CDR3 is TGTGCCAGCAGTTCAGGGGGTCCTGGCTACACCTTC. Its translation is CASSSGGPGYTF.

The gene calls are TRBV11-2 and TRBJ2-7; D is unresolved. The CDR3 sequence is 14 residues long. V was cut by 6 bases and J by 5 bases, with 17 bases left in between. Germline-derived CDR1 and CDR2 are SGHAT and FQNNGV. For the CDR3, the DNA is TGTGCCAGCAGTTACGCCCCGAACAGAAACGAGCAGTACTTC. This translates into CASSYAPNRNEQYF.

The V gene is TRBV14, the J gene TRBJ2-7; D is ambiguous. The CDR3 extends over 16 amino acids. Germline CDR1 SGHDN, CDR2 FVKESK. Trimming took off 0 bases at V and 3 bases at J, with 15 bases between the two ends. CDR3 in amino acids: CASSQESAIGLYEQYF. CDR3 nucleotide sequence: TGTGCCAGCAGCCAAGAATCGGCCATTGGGCTCTACGAGCAGTACTTC.

A word on this clone: A read error likely explains this, since a far larger clone differs by one base. The chain employs TRBV27 and TRBJ2-1, with 15 positions matching TRBD2. CDR1 is MNHEY, CDR2 SMNVEV, per germline (reference sequence). The CDR3 is 15 amino acids. J gave up 7 bases and V 5 bases, and 3 bases lay outside the gene matches. The CDR3, as DNA: TGTGCCAGCAGTGACGGGACTAGCGGGAGGAATGAGCAGTTCTTC. It translates to CASSDGTSGRNEQFF.

The chain is built from TRBV11-2 and TRBJ2-1; perhaps TRBD2 as D (6 bases). Deletions cut 5 bases from V and 0 bases from J, with 17 bases between. Germline V gives CDR1 SGHAT, CDR2 FQNNGV. The CDR3 is 17 residues long. The DNA for the CDR3 is TGTGCCAGCAGCCCGAGGGTAGCGGAGCCCTCCTACAATGAGCAGTTCTTC. This translates into CASSPRVAEPSYNEQFF.

This chain joins TRBV11-2 and TRBJ2-7; 9 nucleotides line up with TRBD2. This CDR3 is built from 13 residues. V lost 0 bases and J lost 13; bases outside the gene matches: 7. CDR1 and CDR2 from the germline V gene are SGHAT and FQNNGV. CDR3 loop: CASSLDGIAGDYF. In nucleotides, the CDR3 is TGTGCCAGCAGCTTAGATGGTATAGCGGGAGATTACTTC. Drawing the rest from reference TRBV11-2 and TRBJ2-7, the complete variable domain is EAGVAQSPRYKIIEKRQSVAFWCNPISGHATLYWYQQILGQGPKLLIQFQNNGVVDDSQLPKDRFSAERLKGVDSTLKIQPAKLEDSAVYLCASSLDGIAGDYFGPGTRLTVT.

This clone was detected once. CDR3 nucleotide sequence: TGTGCCATCAGTACCGGGACAGGGTATTCGGGAAACACCATATATTTT. This gives the protein CAISTGTGYSGNTIYF. The chain joins TRBV10-3 to TRBJ1-3, with 9 bases fitting TRBD1. CDR1 is ENHRY, CDR2 SYGVKD, per germline. V trimming: 5 bases; J trimming: 4 bases; junction bases outside the gene matches: 9. The CDR3 totals 16 residues.

The CDR3 protein is CASSRSDGMTYEQYF. CDR3 sequence (DNA): TGTGCCAGCAGCCGATCAGACGGGATGACGTACGAGCAGTACTTC. The chain employs TRBV7-6 and TRBJ2-7, with D possibly matching TRBD2 (5 bases). The CDR3 has 15 residues. The germline V gene encodes CDR1 SGHVS and CDR2 FNYEAQ. The germline V and J ends were trimmed by 5 bases and 4 bases, with 18 bases remaining between them.

In its sample, this clone was seen once. The rearrangement joins TRBV10-1 to TRBJ2-7, with TRBD2 matching 8 bases. The J segment lost 2 bases and the V segment lost 0 bases, leaving 3 bases of the junction unmatched. CDR1 and CDR2 from the germline V gene are WNHNN and SYGVQD (reference sequence). The CDR3 extends over 15 amino acids. The CDR3 coding sequence is TGCGCCAGCAGTGAGTCGATTAGCGGGGCCTACGAGCAGTACTTC. Translation: CASSESISGAYEQYF.

The rearrangement joins TRBV28 to TRBJ1-4; D call uncertain. V was pared by 1 base and J by 7 bases, with 16 bases between. CDR1 MDHEN and CDR2 SYDVKM come from the germline V gene. CDR3 length: 16 residues. In DNA form, the CDR3 reads TGTGCCAGCAGTTTATCACGGGGTCGGGAGGGTGAAAAACTGTTTTTT. Its translation is CASSLSRGREGEKLFF.

This chain connects TRBV11-2 to TRBJ1-5; D ambiguous. The CDR3 is made up of 14 amino acids. Germline V CDR1 and CDR2: SGHAT, FQNNGV. Trimming pared 2 bases from V and 3 bases from J, leaving 8 bases between. The DNA for the CDR3 is TGTGCCAGCAGCTTAAGGGCCCTCAATCAGCCCCAGCATTTT. Translated, it gives CASSLRALNQPQHF.

This sequence joins TRBV19 and TRBJ2-1; D is undetermined. The CDR3 extends over 13 amino acids. Germline CDR1 is LNHDA and CDR2 is SQIVND (reference sequence). Deletions cut 3 bases from V and 2 bases from J, with 5 bases between. The CDR3 region is CASSIWTYNEQFF. The CDR3, as DNA: TGTGCCAGTAGTATCTGGACCTACAATGAGCAGTTCTTC. The whole variable domain, remainder taken from reference TRBV19 and TRBJ2-1, is DGGITQSPKYLFRKEGQNVTLSCEQNLNHDAMYWYRQDPGQGLRLIYYSQIVNDFQKGDIAEGYSVSREKKESFPLTVTSAQKNPTAFYLCASSIWTYNEQFFGPGTRLTVL.

The CDR3: CASGQGNTIYF. The CDR3, as DNA: TGTGCCAGCGGACAGGGGAACACCATATATTTT. The rearrangement links TRBV2 to TRBJ1-3; 9 bases match TRBD1. This CDR3 comprises 11 residues. Germline values: CDR1 SNHLY, CDR2 FYNNEI. With 8 bases clipped from V and 7 bases from J, the junction kept 0 bases outside the gene matches.

This chain joins TRBV29-1 and TRBJ1-1; the match to TRBD1 covers 10 bases. This CDR3 has 13 amino acids. In germline, CDR1 is SQVTM, CDR2 ANQGSEA. Germline trimming cut 3 bases from V and 7 bases from J; bases unmatched to any gene: 5. Here the CDR3 DNA reads TGCAGCGTTGATCACCGGGACAGGGGTGAAGCTTTCTTT. Amino acids: CSVDHRDRGEAFF. The complete variable domain, with remaining parts taken from reference TRBV29-1 and TRBJ1-1, reads SAVISQKPSRDICQRGTSLTIQCQVDSQVTMMFWYRQQPGQSLTLIATANQGSEATYESGFVIDKFPISRPNLTFSTLTVSNMSPEDSSIYLCSVDHRDRGEAFFGQGTRLTVV.

Written as DNA, the CDR3 is TGTGCCAGTAGTCTAAAGCGGGGCACAGATACGCAGTATTTT. It specifies CASSLKRGTDTQYF. The chain carries TRBV19 and TRBJ2-3; perhaps TRBD2 as D (6 bases). Per the germline V gene, CDR1 is LNHDA and CDR2 is SQIVND (reference sequence). Between the trimmed V and J ends, which lost 5 bases and 1 base, there was a span of 10 bases. CDR3 size: 14 residues.